Each of the 12 T cell receptor beta chains below was sequenced from the same sample in a study of shared clonotypes between healthy human individuals. Measured with immunoSEQ multiplex PCR; TCRdb has only the in-frame clones, and not every one. The table lists some 470,000 clones, 70% to 80% of them singletons. Sequenced: PBMCs. The receptors originated from a woman in her thirties or forties in good health. Some clones in this sample may be carry-over from other donors' samples.

V is TRBV4-3 and J is TRBJ2-1; no firm D call. The germline V and J ends were trimmed by 0 bases and 0 bases, with 9 bases remaining between them. CDR1 is LGHNA and CDR2 is YSLEER in the germline V gene. The CDR3 is 16 residues long. The CDR3 is CASSQDFQNSYNEQFF. CDR3 nucleotide sequence: TGCGCCAGCAGCCAAGATTTTCAGAACTCCTACAATGAGCAGTTCTTC.

A note on this clone: A much larger clone lies a single base off, so this may be a read error. This sample also contains other DNA sequences that code for the same CDR3. The chain links TRBV19 to TRBJ2-3, with D possibly being TRBD1 (7 bases). Per germline, CDR1 LNHDA and CDR2 SQIVND (reference sequence). The CDR3 is 17 amino acids. V was pared by 6 bases and J by 0 bases, with 19 bases between. Here the CDR3 DNA reads TGTGCCAGTAGCATGACCTCACAGGGGACTAGCACAGATACGCAGTATTTT. It codes for CASSMTSQGTSTDTQYF.

The chain combines TRBV5-1 with TRBJ2-7; possibly TRBD2 for D (5 bases). CDR3 size: 14 residues. Trimming took off 0 bases at V and 5 bases at J, with 12 bases between the two ends. Germline loops: CDR1 SGHRS, CDR2 YFSETQ. CDR3 in DNA: TGCGCCAGCAGCTTGGGTGCAAACGGGAACGAGCAGTACTTC. This gives the protein CASSLGANGNEQYF.

This chain joins TRBV11-2 and TRBJ2-7; 10 nucleotides agree with TRBD2. V lost 5 bases to trimming and J lost 6 bases; unmatched junction nucleotides: 13. The CDR3 sequence is 16 residues long. CDR1 and CDR2 from the germline V gene are SGHAT and FQNNGV. The CDR3 sequence: CASSPSRGAGGREQYF. DNA for the CDR3: TGTGCCAGCAGCCCTTCCCGGGGAGCGGGAGGGCGCGAGCAGTACTTC.

This clone was seen only a few times. Since a far larger clone is one base different, this is likely a read error. The chain has TRBV6-6 and TRBJ1-1; D uncertain. The CDR3 has 14 amino acids. CDR1 and CDR2 (germline): MNHNY, SVGAGI (reference sequence). Trimming stripped 7 bases from V and 3 bases from J, with 15 bases between. For the CDR3, the DNA is TGTGCCAGCATATCCTATCCGAAGGACACTGAAGCTTTCTTT. Protein: CASISYPKDTEAFF.

This rearrangement joins TRBV5-1 to TRBJ2-1; 7 bases line up with TRBD2. The CDR3 length is 13 residues. Germline trimming cut 8 bases from V and 4 bases from J; bases unmatched to any gene: 6. From germline, CDR1 is SGHRS and CDR2 YFSETQ. The CDR3 nucleotides read TGCGCCAGTCGGGACTACCGATACAATGAGCAGTTCTTC. This gives the protein CASRDYRYNEQFF.

Details on this clone: The likely explanation is a read error, given a far larger clone one base away. The chain uses TRBV29-1 and TRBJ2-3; 7 bases match TRBD1. The J call may not be correct, given that the DNA end is closer to TRBJ1-5. This CDR3 is 14 amino acids long. Germline CDR1 and CDR2: SQVTM and ANQGSEA. The CDR3 nucleotides read TGCAGCGTTGCTCAGGGGGGGAACACAGATACGCAGCATTTT. Amino acid sequence: CSVAQGGNTDTQHF.

V is TRBV30 and J is TRBJ2-1, with D perhaps matching TRBD1 or TRBD2 (7 bases each). The CDR3 consists of 14 residues. Trimming removed 6 bases from V and 0 bases from J, with 12 bases in between. Germline V gene data show CDR1 as GTSNPN and CDR2 as SVGIG (reference sequence). CDR3 nucleotides: TGTGCCTGTCAGCGGGACAGCTCCTACAATGAGCAGTTCTTC. It yields the protein CACQRDSSYNEQFF.

This clone was observed at least ten times. The genes are TRBV7-9 and TRBJ2-4; D ambiguous. V lost 1 base, J lost 8 bases, and 6 bases lay in between. In germline, CDR1 is SEHNR, CDR2 FQNEAQ (reference sequence). The CDR3 is 12 amino acids. The CDR3 here is CASSLDADIQYF. The CDR3 region has the DNA TGTGCCAGCAGCTTAGATGCAGACATTCAGTACTTC.

The chain is built from TRBV28 and TRBJ1-1; possibly TRBD1 for D (5 bases). In germline, CDR1 is MDHEN, CDR2 SYDVKM. V was cut by 3 bases and J by 0 bases, with 11 bases left in between. The CDR3 loop spans 15 amino acids. The CDR3 is CASSFAGSMNTEAFF. CDR3 nucleotides: TGTGCCAGCAGTTTCGCAGGGTCCATGAACACTGAAGCTTTCTTT.

The V gene is TRBV5-4, the J gene TRBJ2-7, with 8 positions matching TRBD1. V gave up 6 bases and J gave up 7 bases; unmatched junction bases: 12. Germline V gene data show CDR1 as SGHNT and CDR2 as YYREEE (reference sequence). This CDR3 spans 14 amino acids. The CDR3 region is CASNPTGAFEEQYF. As DNA, the CDR3 is TGTGCCAGCAATCCGACAGGGGCCTTCGAGGAGCAGTACTTC.

This clone was counted at least ten times. V gene TRBV2 combines with J gene TRBJ1-2, with D perhaps TRBD1 (5 bases). The germline CDR1 and CDR2 sequences are SNHLY and FYNNEI. Deletions cut 4 bases from V and 4 bases from J, with 16 bases between. The CDR3 has 15 residues. CDR3 in DNA: TGTGCCAGCAGTGCACTCGGAGGGGACTCCTATGGCTACACCTTC. Residues: CASSALGGDSYGYTF.